This T cell receptor (beta chain) derives from a study of CD8+ T cells in alopecia areata. CDR1 is SGHTA and CDR2 is FQGNSA in the germline V gene. The CDR3 extends over 17 amino acids. J lost 9 bases, V lost 0 bases, and 10 bases had no gene match. Study-wide points: Scalp clonality and expanded CD8+ clones among the top 100 showed significant decreases with tofacitinib.

Treatment denoted: oral pan-JAK inhibitor, 5-10 mg twice daily. Remarks on this clone: Its antigen is currently unknown.

RNA extraction was followed by reverse transcription into cDNA, which acted as the sequencing template. Generated by immunoSEQ multiplex PCR, the TCRdb table keeps only in-frame clones and is missing some. The sample consists of roughly 200,000 clones, 40% to 55% of them appearing once. The material was CD4+ T cells sorted from blood, obtained at approximately week 39, from a patient treated with tofacitinib. The chain employs TRBV7-2 and TRBJ2-1; 11 nucleotides agree with TRBD2. The receptor was derived from a human donor with alopecia areata. The CDR3 sequence is CASSLAAASGRTGEQFF. CDR3 nucleotides: TGTGCCAGCAGCTTAGCGGCGGCTAGCGGGAGGACTGGTGAGCAGTTCTTC.